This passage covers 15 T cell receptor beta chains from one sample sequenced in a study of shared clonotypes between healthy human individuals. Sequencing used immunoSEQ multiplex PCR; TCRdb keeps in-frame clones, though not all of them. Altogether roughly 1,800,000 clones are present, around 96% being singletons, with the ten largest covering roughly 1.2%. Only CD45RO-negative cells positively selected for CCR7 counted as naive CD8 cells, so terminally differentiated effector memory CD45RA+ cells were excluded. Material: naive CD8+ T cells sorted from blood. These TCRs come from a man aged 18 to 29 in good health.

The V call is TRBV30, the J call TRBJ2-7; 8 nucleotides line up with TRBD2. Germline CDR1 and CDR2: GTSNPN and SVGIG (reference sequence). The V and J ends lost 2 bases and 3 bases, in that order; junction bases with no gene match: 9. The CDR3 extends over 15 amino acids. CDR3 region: CAWSSGGGTGYEQYF. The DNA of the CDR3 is TGTGCCTGGAGTTCCGGGGGGGGAACGGGCTACGAGCAGTACTTC. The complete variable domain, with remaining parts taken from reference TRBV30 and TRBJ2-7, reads SQTIHQWPATLVQPVGSPLSLECTVEGTSNPNLYWYRQAAGRGLQLLFYSVGIGQISSEVPQNLSASRPQDRQFILSSKKLLLSDSGFYLCAWSSGGGTGYEQYFGPGTRLTVT.

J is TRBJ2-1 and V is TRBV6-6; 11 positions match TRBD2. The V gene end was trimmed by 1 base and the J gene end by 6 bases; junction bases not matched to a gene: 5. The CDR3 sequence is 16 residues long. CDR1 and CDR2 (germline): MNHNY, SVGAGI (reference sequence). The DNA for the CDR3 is TGTGCCAGCAGTTACTTGGCTAGCGGGGGGATCAATGAGCAGTTCTTC. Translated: CASSYLASGGINEQFF.

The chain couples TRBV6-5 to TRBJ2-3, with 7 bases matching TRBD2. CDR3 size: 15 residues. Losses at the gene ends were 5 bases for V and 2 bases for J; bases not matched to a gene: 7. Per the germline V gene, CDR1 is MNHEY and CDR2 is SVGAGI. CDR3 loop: CASSRTRSHTDTQYF. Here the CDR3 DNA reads TGTGCCAGCAGTCGGACTAGGTCGCACACAGATACGCAGTATTTT.

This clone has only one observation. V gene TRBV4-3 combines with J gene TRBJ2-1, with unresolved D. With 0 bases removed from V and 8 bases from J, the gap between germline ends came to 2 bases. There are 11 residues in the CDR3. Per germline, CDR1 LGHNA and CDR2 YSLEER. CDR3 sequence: CASSQDDEQFF. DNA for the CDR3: TGCGCCAGCAGCCAAGACGATGAGCAGTTCTTC.

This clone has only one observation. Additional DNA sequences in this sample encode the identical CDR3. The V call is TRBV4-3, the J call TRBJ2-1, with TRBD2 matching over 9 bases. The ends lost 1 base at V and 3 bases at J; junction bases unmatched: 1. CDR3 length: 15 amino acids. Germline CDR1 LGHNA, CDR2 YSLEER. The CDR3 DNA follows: TGCGCCAGCAGCCAAGGACTAGCGGACTACAATGAGCAGTTCTTC. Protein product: CASSQGLADYNEQFF.

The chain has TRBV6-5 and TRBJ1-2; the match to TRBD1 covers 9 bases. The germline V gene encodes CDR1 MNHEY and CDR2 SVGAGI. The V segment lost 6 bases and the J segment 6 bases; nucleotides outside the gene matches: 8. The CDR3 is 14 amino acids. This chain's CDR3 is CASRDLGQGDGYTF. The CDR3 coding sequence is TGTGCCAGCAGAGATCTGGGACAGGGAGATGGCTACACCTTC.

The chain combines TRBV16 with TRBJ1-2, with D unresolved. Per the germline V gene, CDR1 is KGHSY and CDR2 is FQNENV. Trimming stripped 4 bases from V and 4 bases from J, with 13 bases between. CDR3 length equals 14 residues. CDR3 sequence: CASSPMPTVYGYTF. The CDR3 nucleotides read TGTGCCAGCAGCCCAATGCCAACGGTCTATGGCTACACCTTC.

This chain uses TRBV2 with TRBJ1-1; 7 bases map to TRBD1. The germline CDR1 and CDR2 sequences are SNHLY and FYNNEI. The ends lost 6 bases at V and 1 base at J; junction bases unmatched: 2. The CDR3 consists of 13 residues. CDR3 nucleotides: TGTGCCAGCAGCCGGACAGGGAACACTGAAGCTTTCTTT. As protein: CASSRTGNTEAFF.

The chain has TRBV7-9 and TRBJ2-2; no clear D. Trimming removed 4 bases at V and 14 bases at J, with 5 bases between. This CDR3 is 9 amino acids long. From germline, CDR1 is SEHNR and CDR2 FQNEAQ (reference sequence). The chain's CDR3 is CASSSPLFF. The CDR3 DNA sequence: TGTGCCAGCAGCTCCCCCCTGTTTTTT.

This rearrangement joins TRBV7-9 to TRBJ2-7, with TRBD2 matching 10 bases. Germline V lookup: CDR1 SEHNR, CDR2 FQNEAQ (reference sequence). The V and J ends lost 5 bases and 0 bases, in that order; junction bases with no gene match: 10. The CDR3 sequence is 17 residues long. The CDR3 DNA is TGTGCCAGCAGCGAATCTACTAGCGGGACTCACTCCTACGAGCAGTACTTC. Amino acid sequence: CASSESTSGTHSYEQYF.

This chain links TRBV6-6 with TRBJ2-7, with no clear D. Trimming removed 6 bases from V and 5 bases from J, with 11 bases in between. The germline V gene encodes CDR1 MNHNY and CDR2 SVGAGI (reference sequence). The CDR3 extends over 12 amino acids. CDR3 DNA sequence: TGTGCCAGCAGCCCCCTTCGGGACGAGCAGTACTTC. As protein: CASSPLRDEQYF.

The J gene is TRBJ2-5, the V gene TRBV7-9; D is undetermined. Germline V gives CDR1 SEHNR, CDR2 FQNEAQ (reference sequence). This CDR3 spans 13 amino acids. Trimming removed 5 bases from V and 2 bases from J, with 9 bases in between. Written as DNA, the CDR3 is TGTGCCAGCAGCGAGACAAATCAAGAGACCCAGTACTTC. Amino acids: CASSETNQETQYF.

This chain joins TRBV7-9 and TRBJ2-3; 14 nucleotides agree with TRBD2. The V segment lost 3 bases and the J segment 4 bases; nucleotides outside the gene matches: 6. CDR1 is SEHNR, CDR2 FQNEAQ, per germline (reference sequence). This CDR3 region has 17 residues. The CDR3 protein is CASSFGTSGSLADTQYF. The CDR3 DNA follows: TGTGCCAGCAGCTTCGGGACTAGCGGGAGTCTGGCAGATACGCAGTATTTT.

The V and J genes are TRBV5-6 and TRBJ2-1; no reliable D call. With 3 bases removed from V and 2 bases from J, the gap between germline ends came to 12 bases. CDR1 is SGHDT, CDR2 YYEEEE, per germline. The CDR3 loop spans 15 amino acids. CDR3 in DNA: TGTGCCAGCAGCTCAACAGTGTCTCCCTACAATGAGCAGTTCTTC. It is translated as CASSSTVSPYNEQFF. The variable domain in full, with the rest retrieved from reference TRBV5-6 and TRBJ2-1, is DAGVTQSPTHLIKTRGQQVTLRCSPKSGHDTVSWYQQALGQGPQFIFQYYEEEERQRGNFPDRFSGHQFPNYSSELNVNALLLGDSALYLCASSSTVSPYNEQFFGPGTRLTVL.

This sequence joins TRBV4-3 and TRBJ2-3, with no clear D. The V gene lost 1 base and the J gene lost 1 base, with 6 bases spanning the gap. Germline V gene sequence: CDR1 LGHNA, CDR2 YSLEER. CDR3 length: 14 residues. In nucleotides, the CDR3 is TGCGCCAGCAGCCAAGCAAGCGGCACAGATACGCAGTATTTT. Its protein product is CASSQASGTDTQYF.